Presented here are 29 T cell receptor beta chains from one specimen sequenced in a study of tumor-infiltrating lymphocytes in primary liver carcinoma. TCR beta cDNA was prepared out of around 460 ng total RNA by means of a constant-region primer. Researchers made the TCR beta libraries by running three nested multiplex PCR rounds with slightly modified ARM-PCR. A C-beta reverse primer and TRBV1-TRBV30 forward primers served in each of the first two PCR rounds, at about 10 cycles apiece. TCRdb independently ran MiXCR on the multiplex PCR reads; one entry per CDR3 protein. The sample holds 95,000 to 150,000 distinct CDR3 sequences, about 68% seen once. Starting material for RNA and DNA co-extraction consisted of 20-30 mg of unsorted bulk tissue. Sequenced sample: liver tumor tissue from sampling region 1. The subset was: tumor region T1, superior pole. The receptors shown here come from a woman aged 55-70 years with primary liver carcinoma and hepatitis B virus infection.

About this clonotype: This could be a read error, since a much larger clone is one nucleotide away. In this CDR3 the conserved last residue, phenylalanine or tryptophan, is missing, so a read error is likely. The chain employs TRBV6-1 and TRBJ2-7; D remains unclear. Trimming removed 10 bases at V and 4 bases at J, with 11 bases between. The V gene's germline CDR1 is MNHNS and CDR2 SASEGT. The CDR3 length is 11 residues. CDR3 amino acids: CAITKLYEQYI. CDR3 nucleotides: TGTGCCATCACCAAGCTGTACGAGCAGTACATC.

This clonotype was picked up many times. The gene calls are TRBV6-5 and TRBJ2-2; D might be TRBD1 (5 bases). The CDR3 runs to 13 residues. The germline V gene encodes CDR1 MNHEY and CDR2 SVGAGI. The V gene lost 6 bases and the J gene lost 7 bases, with 12 bases spanning the gap. CDR3 residues: CASRPDSFGELFF. The CDR3 region has the DNA TGTGCCAGCAGGCCCGACAGTTTCGGGGAGCTGTTTTTT.

This clonotype was observed many times. The rearrangement uses TRBV7-9 and TRBJ2-7, with 7 bases identical to TRBD2. The CDR3 consists of 16 residues. Trimming removed 5 bases from V and 1 base from J; junction bases left unmatched: 11. CDR1 is SEHNR and CDR2 is FQNEAQ in the germline V gene (reference sequence). The CDR3, as DNA: TGTGCCAGCAGCGATAAACTAGCGCCGGGATCCTACGAGCAGTACTTC. Protein product: CASSDKLAPGSYEQYF.

The sample holds a few counts of this clonotype. V usage is TRBV5-1 and J usage is TRBJ1-5; the D gene is possibly TRBD1 (5 bases). Trimming left V 8 bases short and J 2 bases short, with 17 bases between. CDR1 is SGHRS, CDR2 YFSETQ, per germline. There are 15 residues in the CDR3. The chain's CDR3 is CAREDLREGNQPQHF. The CDR3 bases are TGCGCCAGGGAGGACCTCAGGGAGGGCAATCAGCCCCAGCATTTT.

This clonotype has a count of ten or more. V gene TRBV6-1 combines with J gene TRBJ2-7; 9 nucleotides agree with TRBD2. This CDR3 is built from 20 residues. CDR1 and CDR2 (germline): MNHNS, SASEGT. V was clipped by 5 bases and J by 2 bases; unmatched bases: 22. The CDR3 protein is CASSSRGLAGPSSSPYEQYF. CDR3 sequence (DNA): TGTGCCAGCAGTTCGAGGGGCCTAGCGGGACCTTCATCTTCCCCCTACGAGCAGTACTTC.

This clonotype was picked up many times. The chain joins TRBV29-1 to TRBJ2-7, with TRBD2 identical over 14 bases. V was clipped by 6 bases and J by 3 bases; unmatched bases: 4. The CDR3 contains 14 residues. The germline CDR1 and CDR2 sequences are SQVTM and ANQGSEA. CDR3 residues: CSVAGTSGSYEQYF. In DNA form, the CDR3 reads TGCAGCGTGGCCGGGACTAGCGGGAGCTACGAGCAGTACTTC.

Concerning this clonotype itself: One junction end does not reproduce the germline sequence, and a read error may be involved. The chain employs TRBV11-1 and TRBJ1-1; TRBD1 is a possible D gene (5 bases). The CDR3 length is 15 residues. Germline lookup yields CDR1 SGHAT and CDR2 FQDESV (reference sequence). The CDR3 bases are TGTGCCAGCAGCATTTGTGGGGCAGCGAACACTGAAACTTTCTTT. This codes for CASSICGAANTETFF.

Remarks on this clonotype: Mismatch with germline at one junction end may stem from a read error. The J gene is TRBJ2-2, the V gene TRBV11-2; D is uncertain. CDR3 length: 14 residues. The germline V gene has CDR1 SGHAT and CDR2 FQNNGV. CDR3 protein: CASSTTMGTRELFF. Written as DNA, the CDR3 is TGTGCCAGCAGCACAACAATGGGCACCAGGGAGCTGTTTTTT.

This clonotype came up a few times. A read error is possible here, since a much larger clone lies one base away. The chain couples TRBV5-4 to TRBJ2-6, with D perhaps given as TRBD1 or TRBD2 (6 bases each). The CDR3 contains 16 residues. Germline V gene sequence: CDR1 SGHNT, CDR2 YYREEE (reference sequence). The CDR3 sequence: CASSDGGGRGANVLAF. The CDR3, as DNA: TGTGCCAGCAGCGATGGTGGGGGGCGAGGGGCCAACGTCCTGGCTTTC.

This chain uses TRBV28 with TRBJ2-7; the D gene is possibly TRBD2 (6 bases). Germline V lookup: CDR1 MDHEN, CDR2 SYDVKM. The CDR3 runs to 13 residues. With 6 bases removed from V and 5 bases from J, the gap between germline ends came to 14 bases. The CDR3 region has the DNA TGTGCCAGCAGCGGGCGTGGAGGGGACGAGCAGTACTTC. Its translation is CASSGRGGDEQYF. The full variable domain, with the rest looked up from reference TRBV28 and TRBJ2-7, is DVKVTQSSRYLVKRTGEKVFLECVQDMDHENMFWYRQDPGLGLRLIYFSYDVKMKEKGDIPEGYSVSREKKERFSLILESASTNQTSMYLCASSGRGGDEQYFGPGTRLTVT.

A remark on this clonotype: One junction end does not reproduce the germline sequence, and a read error may be involved. V usage is TRBV28 and J usage is TRBJ2-7, with 10 bases aligning to TRBD2. Germline assignment: CDR1 MDHEN and CDR2 SYDVKM. The CDR3 is made up of 14 amino acids. The CDR3, as DNA: TGTACCAGCAGGTTAGCGGGGGGATCATACGAGCAGTACTTC. This encodes CTSRLAGGSYEQYF. The entire variable domain, with the rest obtained from reference TRBV28 and TRBJ2-7, is as follows: DVKVTQSSRYLVKRTGEKVFLECVQDMDHENMFWYRQDPGLGLRLIYFSYDVKMKEKGDIPEGYSVSREKKERFSLILESASTNQTSMYLCTSRLAGGSYEQYFGPGTRLTVT.

About this clonotype itself: Given the absence of the conserved phenylalanine or tryptophan at the CDR3 end, a read error is likely. The V and J genes are TRBV7-3 and TRBJ2-1; 9 bases map to TRBD1. Germline loops: CDR1 SGHTA, CDR2 FQGTGA. Unmatched junction bases numbered 8, after V lost 1 base and J lost 7 bases. The CDR3 is 16 residues long. DNA for the CDR3: TGTGCCAGCAGCTTAAGGTACAGGGGGCCGGGGAATGAGCAGTTCCTC. Translated, it gives CASSLRYRGPGNEQFL.

This clonotype has more than one count but fewer than ten. This chain links TRBV28 with TRBJ2-3, with a weak D call TRBD2 (6 bases). Trimming stripped 2 bases from V and 4 bases from J, with 19 bases between. Germline V gives CDR1 MDHEN, CDR2 SYDVKM. This CDR3 has 17 residues. The CDR3 sequence: CASSLDGYSGRADTQYF. In nucleotides, the CDR3 is TGTGCCAGCAGTTTAGACGGGTATAGCGGTAGAGCAGATACGCAGTATTTT. The variable domain in full, completed from reference TRBV28 and TRBJ2-3, reads DVKVTQSSRYLVKRTGEKVFLECVQDMDHENMFWYRQDPGLGLRLIYFSYDVKMKEKGDIPEGYSVSREKKERFSLILESASTNQTSMYLCASSLDGYSGRADTQYFGPGTRLTVL.

The chain employs TRBV28 and TRBJ1-6, with D unresolved. Germline V CDR1 and CDR2: MDHEN, SYDVKM. V was trimmed by 3 bases and J by 6 bases, leaving 12 bases between them. This CDR3 is built from 15 residues. The CDR3 is CASSLGLSSNSPLHF. The DNA of the CDR3 is TGTGCCAGCAGTTTGGGGTTGAGCAGTAATTCACCCCTCCACTTT. Full variable domain (outside the CDR3, taken from reference TRBV28 and TRBJ1-6): DVKVTQSSRYLVKRTGEKVFLECVQDMDHENMFWYRQDPGLGLRLIYFSYDVKMKEKGDIPEGYSVSREKKERFSLILESASTNQTSMYLCASSLGLSSNSPLHFGNGTRLTVT.

This clonotype occurred once. The chain carries TRBV29-1 and TRBJ2-7; no firm D call. V was pared by 1 base and J by 6 bases, with 10 bases between. Germline assignment: CDR1 SQVTM and CDR2 ANQGSEA. The CDR3 extends over 12 amino acids. CDR3 DNA: TGCAGCGTTGAAGGGTCCTTATGCGAGCAGTACTTC. Translated: CSVEGSLCEQYF.

This clonotype was seen only once. A single base separates this from a much larger clone, so it may be a read error. The chain links TRBV4-1 to TRBJ2-3, with 11 bases lining up with TRBD2. This CDR3 comprises 19 residues. V shed 4 bases, J shed 2 bases, and the junction held 14 bases outside the gene matches. CDR1 MGHRA and CDR2 YSYEKL come from the germline V gene. The CDR3 DNA is TGCGCCAGCAGCCGAGTTCTAGCGGGAGGTGGTGCAAACACAGATACGCAGTATTTT. This gives the protein CASSRVLAGGGANTDTQYF.

Notes on this clonotype: One end of the junction varies from germline; a read error may be responsible. The chain is built from TRBV11-2 and TRBJ1-1; 7 nucleotides match TRBD1. The V gene's germline CDR1 is SGHAT and CDR2 FQNNGV. The CDR3 has 13 amino acids. The chain's CDR3 is CVSRDSDHTEAFF. CDR3 bases: TGTGTCAGCAGGGACAGTGACCACACTGAAGCTTTCTTT.

This chain joins TRBV6-1 and TRBJ1-3; D unclear. This CDR3 is built from 16 residues. V was cut by 0 bases and J by 4 bases, with 13 bases left in between. CDR1 MNHNS and CDR2 SASEGT come from the germline V gene. The CDR3 nucleotides are TGTGCCAGCAGTGAAGCGGTCGGCAGGTGCGGAAACACCATATATTTT. Protein product: CASSEAVGRCGNTIYF.

Turning to this clonotype: This could be a read error, since a much larger clone is one nucleotide away. The rearrangement joins TRBV29-1 to TRBJ2-2; D not resolved. Germline CDR1 reads SQVTM; CDR2 reads ANQGSEA. The CDR3 is made up of 14 amino acids. In nucleotides, the CDR3 is TGCAGCGCTGAAGGGCCTGCGAAGGCCGGGGAGCTGTTTTTT. It is translated as CSAEGPAKAGELFF.

This clonotype was observed many times. The chain uses TRBV12-3 or TRBV12-4 and TRBJ2-2; 9 nucleotides match TRBD2. Losses at the gene ends were 2 bases for V and 5 bases for J; bases not matched to a gene: 12. This CDR3 contains 18 residues. This CDR3 reads CASSLWTLRGRVTGELFF. The CDR3, as DNA: TGTGCCAGCAGTTTATGGACCCTACGCGGGAGGGTTACCGGGGAGCTGTTTTTT.

Note on this clonotype: This may stem from a read error, because a much larger clone lies one nucleotide away. V gene TRBV6-6 combines with J gene TRBJ2-7, with D hard to call. Trimming stripped 10 bases from V and 0 bases from J, with 16 bases between. This CDR3 has 14 amino acids. CDR1 is MNHNY and CDR2 is SVGAGI in the germline V gene (reference sequence). Written as DNA, the CDR3 is TGTGCCACCCGTTCGGCTAGAGGCTCCTACGAGCAGTACTTC. Its protein product is CATRSARGSYEQYF.

A note on this clonotype: The conserved final phenylalanine or tryptophan is absent from the CDR3, which likely points to a read error. The rearrangement joins TRBV13 to TRBJ1-1; a possible D gene is TRBD1 (6 bases). The CDR3 is 15 residues long. Between the trimmed V and J ends, which lost 5 bases and 0 bases, there was a span of 13 bases. The germline V gene has CDR1 PRHDT and CDR2 FYEKMQ (reference sequence). The CDR3 is CASSPEGGLNTEAFI. CDR3 nucleotides: TGTGCCAGCAGCCCCGAGGGGGGGTTGAACACTGAAGCTTTCATT.

Concerning this clonotype: Since no conserved phenylalanine or tryptophan closes the CDR3, a read error is the likely cause. The DNA for the CDR3 is TGTGCCAGCACCCGGGGGACCGGGACGCACGACACAGATACGCAGTATTTA. This sequence encodes CASTRGTGTHDTDTQYL. V is TRBV11-2 and J is TRBJ2-3; D might be TRBD2 (6 bases). The CDR3 is 17 amino acids. With 7 bases removed from V and 2 bases from J, the gap between germline ends came to 22 bases. The V gene's germline CDR1 is SGHAT and CDR2 FQNNGV.

The chain joins TRBV10-3 to TRBJ2-7; D remains unclear. Germline CDR1 ENHRY, CDR2 SYGVKD. The V and J ends lost 3 bases and 4 bases respectively, with 13 bases between them. CDR3 length: 14 residues. The CDR3 reads CAISEEQRMYEQYF. The CDR3 bases are TGTGCCATCAGTGAAGAGCAGAGAATGTACGAGCAGTACTTC.

As for this clonotype: The final CDR3 position lacks the conserved phenylalanine or tryptophan, pointing to a likely read error. The chain employs TRBV5-5 and TRBJ2-7; TRBD1 matches at 7 bases. This CDR3 contains 15 residues. The germline V gene has CDR1 SGHKS and CDR2 YYEKEE (reference sequence). The CDR3 DNA sequence: TGTGCTAGCAGCTCGAGACAGGGAGCCTCTTACGAGCAGTACTCC. Its translation is CASSSRQGASYEQYS.

The chain joins TRBV11-2 to TRBJ2-1; TRBD2 matches 9 bases. Unmatched junction bases numbered 13, after V lost 6 bases and J lost 1 base. The CDR3 extends over 18 amino acids. Germline V gene lookup returns CDR1 SGHAT and CDR2 FQNNGV. The CDR3, as DNA: TGTGCCAGCAGTTCTCTGCGTGGCGGGAGGGTGTCCTACAATGAGCAGTTCTTC. Its translation: CASSSLRGGRVSYNEQFF.

The chain combines TRBV5-1 with TRBJ2-1, with 11 nucleotides matching TRBD2. The CDR3 is 16 amino acids. Germline V gives CDR1 SGHRS, CDR2 YFSETQ. The J segment lost 8 bases and the V segment lost 0 bases, leaving 7 bases of the junction unmatched. This CDR3 reads CASSLVAGGDCDEQFF. CDR3 DNA: TGCGCCAGCAGCTTGGTAGCGGGAGGGGATTGTGATGAGCAGTTCTTC.

For this clonotype: A much larger clone lies one base from this, so it may be a read error. This chain joins TRBV10-3 and TRBJ1-1; 7 positions agree with TRBD1. The CDR3 loop spans 15 amino acids. Germline V gives CDR1 ENHRY, CDR2 SYGVKD. The chain's CDR3 is CAICEPDRENTEAFF. CDR3 nucleotide sequence: TGTGCCATCTGTGAGCCCGACAGGGAAAACACTGAAGCTTTCTTT.

Note on this clonotype: A single base separates this from a much larger clone, so it may be a read error. The chain recombines TRBV6-5 with TRBJ2-3, with unresolved D. The CDR3 consists of 16 residues. Germline V gene sequence: CDR1 MNHEY, CDR2 SVGAGI. This CDR3 reads CVSSYSVGSSTDTQYF. CDR3 DNA sequence: TGTGTCAGCAGTTACTCTGTAGGATCTAGCACAGATACGCAGTATTTT.